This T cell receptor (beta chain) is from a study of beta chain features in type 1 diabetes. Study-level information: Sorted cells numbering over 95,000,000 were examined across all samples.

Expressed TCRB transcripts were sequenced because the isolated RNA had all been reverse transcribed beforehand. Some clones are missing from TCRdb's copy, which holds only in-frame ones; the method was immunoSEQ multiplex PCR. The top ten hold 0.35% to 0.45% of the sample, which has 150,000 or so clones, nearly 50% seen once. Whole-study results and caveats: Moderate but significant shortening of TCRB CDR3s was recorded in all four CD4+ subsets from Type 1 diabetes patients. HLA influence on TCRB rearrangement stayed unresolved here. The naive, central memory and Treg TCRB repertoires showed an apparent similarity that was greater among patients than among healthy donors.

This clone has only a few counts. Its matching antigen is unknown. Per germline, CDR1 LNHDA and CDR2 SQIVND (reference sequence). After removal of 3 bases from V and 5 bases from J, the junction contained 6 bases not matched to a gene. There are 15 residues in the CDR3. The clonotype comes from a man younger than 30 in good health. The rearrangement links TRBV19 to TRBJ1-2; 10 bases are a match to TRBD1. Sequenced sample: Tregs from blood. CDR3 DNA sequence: TGTGCCAGTAGTATCCTCCGGGACAGGGGATATGGCTACACCTTC. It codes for CASSILRDRGYGYTF.